This T cell receptor (beta chain) was retrieved from a study of cytomegalovirus exposure and HLA in healthy donors. Some clones are missing from TCRdb's copy, which holds only in-frame ones; the method was immunoSEQ multiplex PCR. There are around 93,000 clones in the sample; around 85% occur only once, and 20% lies in the top ten. The study drew the donors from its roughly 130-subject validation cohort, separate from the roughly 700-subject first cohort. Sample: PBMCs. This receptor was taken from a man younger than 35 in good health and CMV-seropositive.

The CDR3 reads CASSTRTGTANTEAFF. CDR3 nucleotides: TGTGCCAGTAGTACCCGGACAGGGACAGCGAACACTGAAGCTTTCTTT. This chain connects TRBV19 to TRBJ1-1; TRBD1 matches 8 bases. Germline-derived CDR1 and CDR2 are LNHDA and SQIVND (reference sequence). The CDR3 is 16 amino acids. V was clipped by 4 bases and J by 1 base; unmatched bases: 8.